Listed below are T cell receptor beta chains from one sample, sequenced in a study of OX40 agonist ivuxolimab in advanced cancers. Libraries were prepared by immunoSEQ multiplex PCR; TCRdb keeps only in-frame clonotypes and omits some of them. This sample has around 44,000 clones, with approximately 86% found just once. This specimen consisted of CD4+ or CD8+ T cells sorted from blood, obtained in a trial of the OX40 agonist ivuxolimab. Receptors were obtained from an adult with an advanced solid tumor such as melanoma, head and neck, liver or kidney cancer. The CDR3 runs from the conserved cysteine through the conserved F or W. D genes are given only for firm matches. Clone sizes are given selectively: once, few, many, or a class where the clone is expanded.

j_call,clone_size,v_call,d_call,cdr3_aa,cdr3_nt
TRBJ1-5,NA,TRBV27,NA,CASSFAGSNQPQHF,TGTGCCAGCAGTTTCGCAGGTAGCAATCAGCCCCAGCATTTT
TRBJ2-1,NA,TRBV7-9,NA,CASSGSGSYNEQFF,TGTGCCAGCAGCGGGTCGGGCTCCTACAATGAGCAGTTCTTC
TRBJ1-2,once,TRBV19,TRBD1,CASSIGYGTVNYGYTF,TGTGCCAGTAGTATAGGATACGGGACAGTTAACTATGGCTACACCTTC
TRBJ2-7,NA,TRBV28,TRBD1,CASTHVVQGIHEQYF,TGTGCCAGCACCCACGTTGTACAGGGGATCCACGAGCAGTACTTC
TRBJ2-7,NA,TRBV18,NA,CASSPAGVDYEQYF,TGTGCCAGCTCACCAGCCGGGGTCGACTACGAGCAGTACTTC
TRBJ1-2,NA,TRBV5-6,TRBD1,CASHPVTGTGNYGYTF,TGTGCCAGCCATCCCGTCACGGGGACAGGGAACTATGGCTACACCTTC
TRBJ2-2,NA,TRBV18,TRBD1,CASSPGTGGETGELFF,TGTGCCAGCTCACCAGGGACAGGGGGCGAGACCGGGGAGCTGTTTTTT
TRBJ2-5,NA,TRBV6-6,TRBD1,CASSYTGRGRFETQYF,TGTGCCAGCAGTTACACCGGCAGGGGGCGTTTCGAGACCCAGTACTTC
TRBJ2-7,NA,TRBV6-6,NA,CASRGTTAYEQYF,TGTGCCAGCAGAGGGACAACAGCCTACGAGCAGTACTTC
TRBJ2-2,NA,TRBV28,NA,CASSLGQPNTGELFF,TGTGCCAGCAGTTTAGGACAGCCAAACACCGGGGAGCTGTTTTTT
TRBJ2-3,once,TRBV25-1,NA,CASSEEEGYTDTQYF,TGTGCCAGCAGTGAAGAGGAAGGGTACACAGATACGCAGTATTTT
TRBJ2-7,NA,TRBV12-5,TRBD1,CASGLPGQGAYEQYF,TGTGCTAGTGGTTTACCGGGACAGGGGGCCTACGAGCAGTACTTC
TRBJ2-1,NA,TRBV7-6,NA,CASSLGGGGAYNEQFF,TGTGCCAGCAGCTTGGGTGGGGGGGGCGCCTACAATGAGCAGTTCTTC
TRBJ1-1,NA,TRBV27,NA,CASSLTRNTEAFF,TGTGCCAGCAGTCTAACTCGAAACACTGAAGCTTTCTTT
TRBJ1-2,few,TRBV9,NA,CASSVGTTSYGYTF,TGTGCCAGCAGCGTGGGGACGACAAGCTATGGCTACACCTTC
TRBJ1-2,NA,TRBV5-6,NA,CASSLVGNNYGYTF,TGTGCCAGCAGCTTGGTCGGAAATAACTATGGCTACACCTTC
TRBJ1-4,NA,TRBV13,NA,CASSSTEANEKLFF,TGTGCCAGCAGCTCGACAGAAGCTAATGAAAAACTGTTTTTT
TRBJ1-4,medium-sized,TRBV5-8,TRBD1,CASSGTGEELWEKLFF,TGTGCCAGCAGCGGGACAGGGGAGGAACTGTGGGAAAAACTGTTTTTT
TRBJ2-7,NA,TRBV11-2,NA,CASSTYATSYEQYF,TGTGCCAGCAGCACCTACGCAACTTCCTACGAGCAGTACTTC
TRBJ1-4,NA,TRBV2,NA,CASSVFATAGVGDEKLFF,TGTGCCAGCAGTGTCTTTGCCACCGCAGGGGTTGGGGATGAAAAACTGTTTTTT
TRBJ2-7,NA,TRBV10-1,TRBD2,CASSRGVSRDYEQYF,TGCGCCAGCAGTCGGGGGGTGAGTCGGGACTACGAGCAGTACTTC
TRBJ1-2,NA,TRBV5-5,NA,CASSLFPGDYGYTF,TGTGCCAGCAGCTTGTTTCCCGGAGACTATGGCTACACCTTC
TRBJ2-7,NA,TRBV2,NA,CASRSSYEQYF,TGTGCCAGCAGGAGCTCCTACGAGCAGTACTTC
TRBJ1-1,NA,TRBV28,NA,CASSVGTGAFF,TGTGCCAGCAGTGTAGGGACGGGAGCTTTCTTT
TRBJ1-1,NA,TRBV6-5,TRBD1,CANSYSPAGGNTEAFF,TGTGCCAACAGTTACTCGCCAGCAGGGGGGAACACTGAAGCTTTCTTT
TRBJ2-3,NA,TRBV9,NA,CASSPTVGGTDTQYF,TGTGCCAGCAGCCCCACGGTGGGCGGCACAGATACGCAGTATTTT
TRBJ1-1,NA,TRBV5-1,NA,CASSSPLGLNTEAFF,TGCGCTAGCAGCTCTCCACTGGGGCTCAACACTGAAGCTTTCTTT
TRBJ2-3,once,TRBV7-8,NA,CASSLRVNTDTQYF,TGTGCCAGCAGCTTAAGGGTCAACACAGATACGCAGTATTTT
TRBJ1-1,NA,TRBV19,NA,CASSPWTVESTEAFF,TGTGCCAGTAGTCCCTGGACAGTTGAATCGACTGAAGCTTTCTTT
TRBJ1-1,NA,TRBV10-2,NA,CASSETSILPFF,TGCGCCAGCAGTGAGACTTCCATTCTCCCTTTCTTT
TRBJ1-5,NA,TRBV9,NA,CASSVGSNQPQHF,TGTGCCAGCAGCGTCGGGAGCAATCAGCCCCAGCATTTT
TRBJ2-7,NA,TRBV11-2,NA,CASRLGPQQYF,TGTGCCAGCAGACTGGGGCCCCAGCAGTACTTC
TRBJ2-1,NA,TRBV7-9,NA,CASSFLDSLTYNEQFF,TGTGCCAGCAGCTTCTTGGACAGCCTTACCTACAATGAGCAGTTCTTC
TRBJ1-5,NA,TRBV2,NA,CASSEETGWSNQPQHF,TGTGCCAGCAGTGAAGAGACAGGCTGGAGCAATCAGCCCCAGCATTTT
TRBJ1-2,NA,TRBV7-3,NA,CASSLQGDYGYTF,TGTGCCAGCAGCTTACAAGGGGACTATGGCTACACCTTC
TRBJ2-7,NA,TRBV2,NA,CASSEVTYEQYF,TGTGCCAGCAGTGAAGTGACCTACGAGCAGTACTTC
TRBJ2-3,NA,TRBV29-1,TRBD2,CSVEVSDFRVGGYTDTQYF,TGCAGCGTTGAAGTGTCCGACTTTCGAGTGGGGGGGTACACAGATACGCAGTATTTT
TRBJ1-5,NA,TRBV9,NA,CASSTARDSNQPQHF,TGTGCCAGCAGCACTGCCAGGGATAGCAATCAGCCCCAGCATTTT
TRBJ1-5,NA,TRBV2,NA,CASRIYTAQPQHF,TGTGCCAGCAGGATTTATACAGCTCAGCCCCAGCATTTT
TRBJ2-2,NA,TRBV28,TRBD1,CASRDLRDPIGGGINTGELFF,TGTGCCAGCAGGGATTTAAGGGACCCGATAGGGGGCGGAATCAACACCGGGGAGCTGTTTTTT
TRBJ1-4,once,TRBV7-9,TRBD1,CASSTRGGAEKLFF,TGTGCCAGCAGCACCAGGGGGGGCGCGGAAAAACTGTTTTTT
TRBJ1-1,NA,TRBV11-1,NA,CASSLRGGEAFF,TGTGCCAGCAGCTTACGGGGGGGTGAAGCTTTCTTT
TRBJ2-2,once,TRBV7-8,NA,CASTIGVSTGELFF,TGTGCCAGCACCATAGGGGTGAGCACCGGGGAGCTGTTTTTT
TRBJ2-7,NA,TRBV10-3,TRBD1,CAISDGQGSLYEQYF,TGTGCCATCAGTGACGGACAGGGGTCCTTATACGAGCAGTACTTC
TRBJ1-4,NA,TRBV2,TRBD1,CASRQLDRVDEKLFF,TGTGCCAGCAGGCAGCTGGACAGGGTAGACGAAAAACTGTTTTTT
TRBJ2-3,NA,TRBV28,NA,CASSLGRLIVGTQYF,TGTGCCAGCAGTTTAGGGAGGCTGATTGTGGGTACGCAGTATTTT
TRBJ1-1,once,TRBV4-2,NA,CASSQEERGPGWTEAFF,TGTGCCAGCAGCCAAGAGGAGCGAGGCCCTGGGTGGACTGAAGCTTTCTTT